The present TCR beta chain was sequenced within a study of shared clonotypes between healthy human individuals. V shed 8 bases and J shed 0 bases, with 11 bases lying between them. The CDR3 is made up of 14 amino acids. Germline loops: CDR1 SGHTA, CDR2 FQGNSA. The data were produced by immunoSEQ multiplex PCR, yet TCRdb's version contains in-frame clones alone and is incomplete. The sample gives 950,000 to 1,300,000 clones, roughly 80% of which show up once; 1.4% is in the top ten. Material: memory CD4+ T cells sorted from blood. As to subset: CD45RA-negative fraction. The V call is TRBV7-2, the J call TRBJ2-4, with D unresolved. The clonotype comes from a man younger than 35 in good health. The DNA of the CDR3 is TGTGCCAGCCGCATACTTTTAGCCAAAAACATTCAGTACTTC. Its protein is CASRILLAKNIQYF.